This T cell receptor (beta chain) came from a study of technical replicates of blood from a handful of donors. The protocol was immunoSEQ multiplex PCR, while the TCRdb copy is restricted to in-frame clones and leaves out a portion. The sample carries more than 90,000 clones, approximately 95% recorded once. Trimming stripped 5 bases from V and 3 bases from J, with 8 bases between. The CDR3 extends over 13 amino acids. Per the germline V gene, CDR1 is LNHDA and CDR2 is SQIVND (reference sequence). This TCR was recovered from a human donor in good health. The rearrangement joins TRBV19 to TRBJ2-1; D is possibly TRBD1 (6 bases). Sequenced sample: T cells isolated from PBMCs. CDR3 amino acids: CASSGGSYNEQFF. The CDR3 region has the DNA TGTGCCAGTAGTGGGGGCAGCTACAATGAGCAGTTCTTC.